The clone carrying this TCR beta chain was recorded many times. Diagnoses were established using clinical symptoms, serum thyroxine and TRAb, thyroid ultrasound and orbital computed tomography. The CDR3 has 13 residues. Germline V gene data show CDR1 as MDHEN and CDR2 as SYDVKM. V lost 7 bases to trimming and J lost 0 bases, with 9 bases between them. This record belongs to a study of T cells in Graves' hyperthyroidism and ophthalmopathy. RNA transcripts were the template for amplifying TCR beta CDR3 regions. HTBI primers drove first-round RT-PCR of the TCR CDR3. TCRdb re-analysed the multiplex PCR reads in MiXCR, keeping a single row per CDR3 protein. The sample carries 300,000 to 450,000 distinct CDR3 sequences, 13% to 15% recorded once.

This TCR derives from a woman aged 25 to 39 with Graves' ophthalmopathy. The specimen was blood. The chain has TRBV28 and TRBJ1-1; tentative D call: TRBD1 (5 bases). The CDR3 region has the DNA TGTGCCAGCATTCGGGGGGTGAACACTGAAGCTTTCTTT. Amino acids: CASIRGVNTEAFF.